The 21 T cell receptor beta chains listed next were all sequenced from one sample in a study of blood T cell repertoires in COVID-19. TCRdb's table, derived via immunoSEQ multiplex PCR, lists solely in-frame clones and lacks some. There are 100,000 to 150,000 clones in the sample; more than 70% occur only once, and approximately 1.5% lies in the top ten. Sequenced sample: peripheral blood. The receptors stem from a human donor in a cohort sampled during active COVID-19.

This chain connects TRBV2 to TRBJ1-3; D is possibly TRBD1 (6 bases). Germline lookup yields CDR1 SNHLY and CDR2 FYNNEI. Trimming cost V 2 bases and J 0 bases, with 11 bases left between them. CDR3 size: 16 residues. The DNA of the CDR3 is TGTGCCAGCAGTGAAAATGGGGGCCGCTCTGGAAACACCATATATTTT. Protein: CASSENGGRSGNTIYF.

This sequence joins TRBV12-5 and TRBJ1-2, with 7 bases aligning to TRBD1. This CDR3 region has 14 residues. J was trimmed by 4 bases and V by 3 bases; bases with no gene match: 5. From germline, CDR1 is LGHNT and CDR2 FRNRAP. CDR3 bases: TGTGCTAGTGGTTTCGGACAGGAGACCTATGGCTACACCTTC. This translates into CASGFGQETYGYTF.

The chain recombines TRBV29-1 with TRBJ2-1, with 8 bases aligning to TRBD2. V was pared by 3 bases and J by 5 bases, with 6 bases of the junction left unmatched. Germline V CDR1 and CDR2: SQVTM, ANQGSEA. The CDR3 has 14 amino acids. The CDR3 protein is CSVDAGGSDNEQFF. The CDR3, as DNA: TGCAGCGTTGATGCGGGAGGAAGCGACAATGAGCAGTTCTTC.

The chain joins TRBV2 to TRBJ1-5; D gene ambiguous. V lost 3 bases and J lost 0, with 9 bases in between. The CDR3 covers 15 residues. Germline CDR1 and CDR2: SNHLY and FYNNEI. CDR3 sequence (DNA): TGTGCCAGCAGTGACCTAGGAGGTAGCAATCAGCCCCAGCATTTT. Protein product: CASSDLGGSNQPQHF.

The chain has TRBV30 and TRBJ1-6; possible D gene TRBD1, 5 bases. V lost 2 bases and J 9 bases, leaving 11 bases between the germline ends. Germline CDR1 and CDR2: GTSNPN and SVGIG (reference sequence). CDR3 size: 13 residues. The CDR3 protein is CAWSTGDPSPLHF. The CDR3 region has the DNA TGTGCCTGGAGTACAGGTGATCCTTCACCCCTCCACTTT.

The J gene is TRBJ1-1, the V gene TRBV20-1, with D maybe TRBD1 (6 bases). Looked up from germline, CDR1 is DFQATT and CDR2 is SNEGSKA (reference sequence). CDR3 length: 11 residues. The CDR3, as DNA: TGCAGCCGGACAGCCAACACTGAAGCTTTCTTT. Translating gives CSRTANTEAFF.

The chain links TRBV5-4 to TRBJ1-1; D is perhaps TRBD1 (6 bases). Germline assignment: CDR1 SGHNT and CDR2 YYREEE (reference sequence). V dropped 4 bases and J dropped 1 base, with 11 bases sitting between them. This CDR3 has 14 amino acids. The CDR3 DNA reads TGTGCCAGCAGCCTGGGACACTCGAACACTGAAGCTTTCTTT. This gives the protein CASSLGHSNTEAFF.

The chain carries TRBV11-1 and TRBJ2-1; a weak D match, TRBD2 (7 bases). The CDR3 is 14 amino acids. Trimming removed 5 bases from V and 9 bases from J, with 17 bases in between. Germline CDR1 SGHAT, CDR2 FQDESV (reference sequence). CDR3: CASSPGGGAAEQFF. CDR3 nucleotide sequence: TGTGCCAGCAGCCCGGGTGGGGGGGCCGCTGAGCAGTTCTTC.

V usage is TRBV11-2 and J usage is TRBJ2-5, with a possible D match to TRBD1 (5 bases). Germline-derived CDR1 and CDR2 are SGHAT and FQNNGV. V was trimmed by 5 bases and J by 5 bases, leaving 15 bases between them. CDR3 length equals 14 residues. The CDR3 nucleotides read TGTGCCAGCAGCCCCATGGGGCGAGCGGAGACCCAGTACTTC. Its protein is CASSPMGRAETQYF.

The chain carries TRBV28 and TRBJ2-7; TRBD1 agrees at 7 bases. CDR1 and CDR2 from the germline V gene are MDHEN and SYDVKM. The J segment lost 0 bases and the V segment lost 6 bases, leaving 5 bases of the junction unmatched. The CDR3 is 14 amino acids. The CDR3 region has the DNA TGTGCCAGCAGGCCCAGGGGGTACTCCTACGAGCAGTACTTC. This encodes CASRPRGYSYEQYF.

This rearrangement joins TRBV19 to TRBJ1-2; D gene uncertain. The CDR3 totals 14 residues. Germline V gene lookup returns CDR1 LNHDA and CDR2 SQIVND (reference sequence). The ends were cut back, 4 bases at V and 1 base at J, with 10 bases in the middle. The chain's CDR3 is CASSKDGLNYGYTF. The CDR3 DNA sequence: TGTGCCAGTAGTAAGGACGGACTTAACTATGGCTACACCTTC.

This clone was counted a single time. V is TRBV19 and J is TRBJ1-1; 10 bases map to TRBD1. J was trimmed by 6 bases and V by 5 bases; bases with no gene match: 6. The CDR3 consists of 14 residues. Germline lookup yields CDR1 LNHDA and CDR2 SQIVND (reference sequence). CDR3 nucleotide sequence: TGTGCCAGTAGTCGGACAGGGGGGCGAGCTGAAGCTTTCTTT. Its protein product is CASSRTGGRAEAFF.

This clone was seen only a few times. The chain uses TRBV5-6 and TRBJ1-2; 10 bases fit TRBD1. V was pared by 4 bases and J by 4 bases, with 7 bases of the junction left unmatched. The germline V gene encodes CDR1 SGHDT and CDR2 YYEEEE. This CDR3 is built from 15 residues. The CDR3 protein is CASSPGQGSLYGYTF. The CDR3 nucleotides read TGTGCCAGCAGCCCGGGACAGGGGAGCCTCTATGGCTACACCTTC.

This rearrangement joins TRBV5-4 to TRBJ2-5; D may be TRBD2 (6 bases). V lost 4 bases and J 2 bases, leaving 12 bases between the germline ends. Looked up from germline, CDR1 is SGHNT and CDR2 is YYREEE (reference sequence). This CDR3 spans 14 amino acids. This chain's CDR3 is CASSPEAGQETQYF. The DNA of the CDR3 is TGTGCCAGCAGCCCAGAGGCGGGGCAAGAGACCCAGTACTTC.

This sequence joins TRBV5-1 and TRBJ1-3; TRBD1 aligns across 10 bases. This CDR3 comprises 17 residues. From germline, CDR1 is SGHRS and CDR2 YFSETQ. With 4 bases clipped from V and 3 bases from J, the junction kept 10 bases outside the gene matches. This CDR3 reads CASSPTRQGASGNTIYF. The CDR3 region has the DNA TGCGCCAGCAGCCCTACTCGACAGGGGGCGAGTGGAAACACCATATATTTT.

A word on this clone: The same CDR3 arises from other DNA sequences in this sample as well. The V call is TRBV7-9, the J call TRBJ2-1; D remains ambiguous. The V gene lost 5 bases and the J gene lost 6 bases, with 8 bases spanning the gap. There are 12 residues in the CDR3. CDR1 is SEHNR, CDR2 FQNEAQ, per germline (reference sequence). The CDR3 DNA reads as TGTGCCAGCAGCCGAACCAGCAATGAGCAGTTCTTC. Amino acids: CASSRTSNEQFF.

The chain employs TRBV18 and TRBJ2-5; D gene uncertain. The CDR3 sequence is 13 residues long. Trimming stripped 6 bases from V and 5 bases from J, with 13 bases between. From germline, CDR1 is KGHSH and CDR2 LQKENI. Here the CDR3 DNA reads TGTGCCAGCTCCCAGCACTACGCGGAGACCCAGTACTTC. Protein: CASSQHYAETQYF.

The chain has TRBV6-5 and TRBJ1-1; TRBD1 matches 9 bases. The J segment lost 6 bases and the V segment lost 7 bases, leaving 6 bases of the junction unmatched. Germline CDR1 reads MNHEY; CDR2 reads SVGAGI. This CDR3 comprises 13 residues. CDR3 sequence reads: CASNGGTGSEAFF. CDR3 DNA sequence: TGTGCCAGCAATGGGGGGACAGGGTCTGAAGCTTTCTTT.

This chain uses TRBV5-6 with TRBJ1-2, with 8 bases matching TRBD1. The CDR3 loop spans 14 amino acids. Germline V CDR1 and CDR2: SGHDT, YYEEEE. Trimming removed 4 bases from V and 3 bases from J; junction bases left unmatched: 5. The CDR3, as DNA: TGTGCCAGCAGCCCCGGACAGGGATACTATGGCTACACCTTC. This encodes CASSPGQGYYGYTF.

This clone was counted once. This CDR3 is also generated by other DNA sequences in the sample. V gene TRBV7-9 combines with J gene TRBJ2-3; possibly TRBD1 for D (5 bases). Germline-derived CDR1 and CDR2 are SEHNR and FQNEAQ (reference sequence). The CDR3 totals 14 residues. V was shortened by 1 base and J by 4 bases, with 9 bases between the two germline ends. As DNA, the CDR3 is TGTGCCAGCAGCTTAGACAGGCCATCAGATACGCAGTATTTT. This gives the protein CASSLDRPSDTQYF. The full variable domain, completed using reference TRBV7-9 and TRBJ2-3, is DTGVSQNPRHKITKRGQNVTFRCDPISEHNRLYWYRQTLGQGPEFLTYFQNEAQLEKSRLLSDRFSAERPKGSFSTLEIQRTEQGDSAMYLCASSLDRPSDTQYFGPGTRLTVL.

The rearrangement uses TRBV5-1 and TRBJ2-1; TRBD2 matches 16 bases. Germline CDR1 reads SGHRS; CDR2 reads YFSETQ. This CDR3 has 19 residues. J was trimmed by 3 bases and V by 4 bases; bases with no gene match: 10. The CDR3 bases are TGCGCCAGCAGCCCTGGTCCGGGGACTAGCGGGGGGGACTACAATGAGCAGTTCTTC. Protein: CASSPGPGTSGGDYNEQFF.